These T cell receptor beta chains were read from a single sample in a study of regulatory T cells in long-lasting Graves disease. TCRdb reanalysed the multiplex PCR reads using MiXCR and keeps one entry per CDR3 protein. The top ten hold under 50% of the sample, which has about 660,000 distinct CDR3 sequences, 25% to 35% seen once. This material consisted of peripheral blood mononuclear cells (PBMCs), taken when the disease was refractory, from a patient treated with antithyroid drugs. These receptors originate from a female donor with Graves disease. The CDR3 runs from the conserved cysteine through the conserved F or W. A D gene is named only where the DNA matches it firmly. Only part of the rows carry a size: once, few, many, or a class if the clone is expanded.

d_gene	v_gene	j_gene	abundance	CDR3aa	CDR3nt
NA	TRBV13	TRBJ1-2	once	CASSLSPTRNHYGYTF	TGTGCCAGCAGCTTGAGCCCTACCCGAAACCACTATGGCTACACCTTC
NA	TRBV2	TRBJ1-5	many	CASIQGVNQPQHF	TGTGCCAGCATCCAGGGCGTCAATCAGCCCCAGCATTTT
NA	TRBV12-3/TRBV12-4	TRBJ1-5	NA	CASSSTPSGPQHF	TGTGCCAGCAGTTCGACACCCTCGGGGCCCCAGCATTTT
NA	TRBV27	TRBJ1-5	many	CASSRPNQPQHF	TGTGCCAGCAGTCGTCCTAATCAGCCCCAGCATTTT
TRBD1	TRBV19	TRBJ1-6	few	CASRRDRADNSPLHF	TGTGCCAGTAGGAGAGACAGGGCGGACAATTCACCCCTCCACTTT
NA	TRBV29-1	TRBJ1-2	NA	CSVEGGGFSYGYTF	TGCAGCGTTGAAGGTGGAGGTTTTAGCTATGGCTACACCTTC
NA	TRBV5-5	TRBJ1-2	few	CASNQPTVPYGYTF	TGTGCCAGCAACCAACCTACAGTCCCTTATGGCTACACCTTC
NA	TRBV25-1	TRBJ1-4	once	CASSEWGANEKLFF	TGTGCCAGCAGTGAATGGGGTGCGAATGAAAAACTGTTTTTT
NA	TRBV6-5	TRBJ1-1	NA	CASSSAGWTEAFF	TGTGCCAGCAGTTCGGCGGGCTGGACTGAAGCTTTCTTT
NA	TRBV19	TRBJ2-2	NA	CASSISGRLANTGELFF	TGTGCCAGTAGTATAAGCGGAAGACTCGCGAACACCGGGGAGCTGTTTTTT
TRBD2	TRBV2	TRBJ2-1	few	CASSLGLAGGPGNEQFF	TGTGCCAGCAGTCTAGGACTAGCGGGAGGGCCGGGTAATGAGCAGTTCTTC
NA	TRBV30	TRBJ1-1	few	CAWSGNGRGAFF	TGTGCCTGGAGTGGCAACGGGAGAGGAGCTTTCTTT
TRBD2	TRBV4-2	TRBJ2-6	NA	CASSQDFRLASGANVLTF	TGTGCCAGCAGCCAAGATTTTAGACTAGCCTCTGGGGCCAACGTCCTGACTTTC
TRBD2	TRBV6-1	TRBJ2-5	NA	CASLTSGAPQETQYF	TGTGCCAGCCTCACTAGCGGAGCCCCCCAAGAGACCCAGTACTTC
TRBD1	TRBV6-4	TRBJ2-3	NA	CASSGTGGTDTQYF	TGTGCCAGCAGTGGGACAGGGGGCACAGATACGCAGTATTTT
NA	TRBV20-1	TRBJ2-2	NA	CSAKNPVNTGELFF	TGCAGTGCTAAAAACCCAGTTAACACCGGGGAGCTGTTTTTT
NA	TRBV7-2	TRBJ1-2	NA	CASSLARQPLYGYTF	TGTGCCAGCAGCTTAGCGCGACAGCCGCTCTATGGCTACACCTTC
NA	TRBV2	TRBJ1-2	many	CASRGEGSGYTF	TGTGCCAGCAGGGGGGAGGGCAGTGGCTACACCTTC
TRBD1	TRBV3-1	TRBJ1-1	NA	CASRVTTGGRTEAFF	TGTGCCAGCAGAGTTACGACAGGGGGGCGCACTGAAGCTTTCTTT
NA	TRBV12-3/TRBV12-4	TRBJ2-7	NA	CASSRRAADEQYF	TGTGCCAGCAGCCGACGGGCGGCGGACGAGCAGTACTTC
NA	TRBV20-1	TRBJ2-7	few	CSARGTDSEQYF	TGCAGTGCTAGAGGTACGGACAGCGAGCAGTACTTC
NA	TRBV7-8	TRBJ1-4	many	CASSLATANEKLFF	TGTGCCAGCAGCTTAGCGACAGCTAATGAAAAACTGTTTTTT
NA	TRBV12-3/TRBV12-4	TRBJ1-2	many	CASSFMAGRGYTF	TGTGCCAGCAGTTTTATGGCAGGTCGGGGCTACACCTTC
NA	TRBV28	TRBJ1-1	few	CASSGGGGIPTEAFF	TGTGCCAGCAGCGGGGGGGGGGGAATCCCCACTGAAGCTTTCTTT
TRBD1	TRBV5-1	TRBJ1-2	few	CASSSGQVVYGYTF	TGCGCCAGCAGCTCCGGACAGGTTGTCTATGGCTACACCTTC
TRBD1	TRBV5-4	TRBJ1-4	NA	CASSPTGTAGEKLFF	TGTGCCAGCAGCCCGACCGGGACAGCGGGGGAAAAACTGTTTTTT
TRBD1	TRBV7-8	TRBJ1-2	few	CASSLVTGDYGYTF	TGTGCCAGCAGCTTAGTAACAGGGGACTATGGCTACACCTTC
NA	TRBV28	TRBJ1-1	many	CASSLMTPTEAFF	TGTGCCAGCAGTTTAATGACTCCCACTGAAGCTTTCTTT
NA	TRBV29-1	TRBJ2-2	NA	CSVGHQTNTGELFF	TGCAGCGTCGGACACCAGACGAACACCGGGGAGCTGTTTTTT
NA	TRBV30	TRBJ1-5	few	CAWSGSQPNQPQHF	TGTGCCTGGAGTGGGAGTCAGCCTAATCAGCCCCAGCATTTT
NA	TRBV6-1	TRBJ2-7	NA	CASSERGNYEQYF	TGTGCCAGCAGTGAAAGGGGGAACTACGAGCAGTACTTC
NA	TRBV7-3	TRBJ2-3	NA	CASSHSVGDVPGRDTQYF	TGTGCCAGCAGCCACTCCGTTGGGGATGTTCCCGGTAGAGATACGCAGTATTTT
NA	TRBV28	TRBJ1-6	many	CASLSGPSSPLHF	TGTGCCAGCTTGTCAGGCCCCAGCTCACCCCTCCACTTT
NA	TRBV20-1	TRBJ1-1	few	CSNLNPGRANTEAFF	TGCAGTAACTTAAACCCGGGCCGGGCAAACACTGAAGCTTTCTTT
TRBD2	TRBV3-1	TRBJ2-1	NA	CASSPRLAGLSEQFF	TGTGCCAGCAGCCCCCGACTAGCGGGATTATCTGAGCAGTTCTTC
NA	TRBV20-1	TRBJ2-7	NA	CSATAQRDPVFWQYF	NA
NA	TRBV6-1	TRBJ1-4	few	CAAARDFEKLFF	TGTGCCGCCGCCAGGGACTTTGAAAAACTGTTTTTT
NA	TRBV2	TRBJ1-5	few	CASSVSWTDQPQHF	TGTGCCAGCAGTGTATCTTGGACAGATCAGCCCCAGCATTTT
NA	TRBV13	TRBJ2-3	NA	CASRLTSTDTQYF	TGTGCCAGCAGACTAACCTCCACAGATACGCAGTATTTT
NA	TRBV6-2/TRBV6-3	TRBJ1-5	NA	CASSGTREGQPQHF	TGTGCCAGCAGTGGGACACGGGAGGGTCAGCCCCAGCATTTT
TRBD2	TRBV11-3	TRBJ2-2	many	CASSAGLAGTGELFF	TGTGCCAGCAGCGCAGGACTAGCGGGGACCGGGGAGCTGTTTTTT
NA	TRBV20-1	TRBJ1-2	NA	CSASWGGVGGYTF	TGCAGTGCTAGTTGGGGGGGAGTGGGCGGCTACACCTTC
TRBD1	TRBV9	TRBJ1-6	NA	CASSVGQGYSPLHF	TGTGCCAGCAGCGTGGGACAGGGGTATTCACCCCTCCACTTT
NA	TRBV5-1	TRBJ2-5	NA	CASSLGQEGRTQYF	TGCGCCAGCAGCTTGGGCCAAGAGGGGCGGACCCAGTACTTC
TRBD1	TRBV11-2	TRBJ1-2	many	CASSVTGDPYGYTF	TGTGCCAGCAGCGTGACAGGGGATCCCTATGGCTACACCTTC
NA	TRBV7-2	TRBJ2-5	NA	CASSQPKGGRQGETQYF	TGTGCCAGCAGCCAACCGAAGGGAGGACGGCAAGGGGAGACCCAGTACTTC
NA	TRBV19	TRBJ1-1	NA	CASSTASFEAFF	TGTGCCAGTAGTACCGCCTCCTTTGAAGCTTTCTTT
NA	TRBV9	TRBJ1-2	NA	CASSVVANGAGYTF	TGTGCCAGCAGCGTAGTCGCCAACGGGGCGGGCTACACCTTC
NA	TRBV2	TRBJ1-1	NA	CASSRYRSNTEAFF	TGTGCCAGCAGTCGATACAGATCGAACACTGAAGCTTTCTTT
NA	TRBV11-2	TRBJ2-1	NA	CASSLVLRAIDYNEQFF	TGTGCCAGCAGCTTAGTCCTCAGGGCGATAGACTACAATGAGCAGTTCTTC
NA	TRBV5-1	TRBJ2-7	many	CASSLVIPLEQYF	TGCGCCAGCAGCTTGGTAATCCCCCTCGAGCAGTACTTC
TRBD1	TRBV6-1	TRBJ2-5	NA	CASRPGQGTETQYF	TGTGCCAGCAGACCCGGACAGGGGACAGAGACCCAGTACTTC
NA	TRBV10-3	TRBJ1-1	few	CAISELGAMENTEAFF	TGTGCCATCAGTGAATTGGGCGCGATGGAAAACACTGAAGCTTTCTTT
TRBD1	TRBV28	TRBJ1-4	NA	CASSIPRRGGTANEKLFF	TGTGCCAGCAGTATCCCACGTCGAGGGGGGACAGCTAATGAAAAACTGTTTTTT
NA	TRBV28	TRBJ1-2	NA	CASRPPKAGYGYTF	TGTGCCAGCAGGCCCCCGAAGGCAGGCTATGGCTACACCTTC
TRBD1	TRBV6-1	TRBJ1-1	many	CASSGTVGGTEAFF	TGTGCCAGCAGCGGGACAGTCGGTGGCACTGAAGCTTTCTTT
NA	TRBV28	TRBJ1-1	few	CASSPIGANTEAFF	TGTGCCAGCAGTCCCATTGGAGCGAACACTGAAGCTTTCTTT